A single sample is the source of the 23 T cell receptor beta chains below, sequenced in a study of shared clonotypes between healthy human individuals. TCRdb's table, derived via immunoSEQ multiplex PCR, lists solely in-frame clones and lacks some. The repertoire holds some 530,000 clones, with around 80% as singletons. Sequencing input: PBMCs. These receptors were taken from a woman aged 35 to 49 in good health. Some clones in this sample may be carry-over from other donors' samples.

There are many counts of this clone. In nucleotides, the CDR3 is TGCAGCGTTCTGATGCAGGGTGCGGGCGAGCAGTACTTC. Its protein product is CSVLMQGAGEQYF. The chain joins TRBV29-1 to TRBJ2-7; the D call may be TRBD1 or TRBD2 (5 bases each). The CDR3 has 13 amino acids. CDR1 is SQVTM and CDR2 is ANQGSEA in the germline V gene. Trimming shortened V by 5 bases and J by 6 bases, and 17 bases separated the two germline ends.

This rearrangement joins TRBV28 to TRBJ2-7; a possible D gene is TRBD1 (6 bases). Looked up from germline, CDR1 is MDHEN and CDR2 is SYDVKM. CDR3 length: 15 residues. Trimming removed 6 bases at V and 2 bases at J, with 17 bases between. The chain's CDR3 is CASRPPSGAPYEQYF. CDR3 sequence (DNA): TGTGCCAGCAGGCCCCCCTCAGGGGCTCCCTACGAGCAGTACTTC.

The rearrangement uses TRBV7-2 and TRBJ2-2; 7 bases are a match to TRBD1. This CDR3 region has 15 residues. After removal of 4 bases from V and 1 base from J, the junction contained 3 bases not matched to a gene. Germline V CDR1 and CDR2: SGHTA, FQGNSA. The CDR3 sequence is CASSWDSWNTGELFF. The CDR3 DNA reads as TGTGCCAGCAGCTGGGACAGCTGGAACACCGGGGAGCTGTTTTTT.

This clone was found a few times. This rearrangement joins TRBV2 to TRBJ2-5, with D unclear. CDR3 length: 11 residues. Germline CDR1 reads SNHLY; CDR2 reads FYNNEI. Trimming took 7 bases from V and 0 from J, leaving 3 bases between them. This CDR3 is CASMYQETQYF. Here the CDR3 DNA reads TGTGCCAGCATGTACCAAGAGACCCAGTACTTC.

The chain combines TRBV9 with TRBJ1-1; 9 positions agree with TRBD1. J was trimmed by 1 base and V by 3 bases; bases with no gene match: 4. Per the germline V gene, CDR1 is SGDLS and CDR2 is YYNGEE. This CDR3 has 15 residues. DNA for the CDR3: TGTGCCAGCAGCGCCAGGACAGGGGCGAACACTGAAGCTTTCTTT. Its protein product is CASSARTGANTEAFF.

The V and J genes are TRBV6-1 and TRBJ1-5; D uncertain. This CDR3 has 14 residues. From germline, CDR1 is MNHNS and CDR2 SASEGT. V was pared by 2 bases and J by 1 base, with 6 bases between. CDR3 amino acids: CASSERQSNQPQHF. Written as DNA, the CDR3 is TGTGCCAGCAGTGAACGGCAAAGCAATCAGCCCCAGCATTTT.

V and J are TRBV7-6 and TRBJ2-3; D not resolved. This CDR3 is built from 14 residues. With 2 bases removed from V and 2 bases from J, the gap between germline ends came to 8 bases. CDR1 is SGHVS, CDR2 FNYEAQ, per germline. The CDR3 region has the DNA TGTGCCAGCAGCTTACAGCGCCTCACAGATACGCAGTATTTT. It specifies CASSLQRLTDTQYF. Supplemented by reference TRBV7-6 and TRBJ2-3, the full variable domain reads GAGVSQSPRYKVTKRGQDVALRCDPISGHVSLYWYRQALGQGPEFLTYFNYEAQQDKSGLPNDRFSAERPEGSISTLTIQRTEQRDSAMYRCASSLQRLTDTQYFGPGTRLTVL.

This clone was found many times. The gene calls are TRBV27 and TRBJ2-1, with D possibly matching TRBD2 (6 bases). Germline V CDR1 and CDR2: MNHEY, SMNVEV (reference sequence). V lost 5 bases, J lost 4 bases, and 15 bases lay in between. CDR3 length: 15 residues. The CDR3 loop reads CASSPQQRAYNEQFF. CDR3 nucleotide sequence: TGTGCCAGCAGTCCCCAACAGCGGGCTTACAATGAGCAGTTCTTC.

Turning to this clone: This may stem from a read error, because a much larger clone lies one nucleotide away. The genes are TRBV9 and TRBJ1-1; D is unclear. Per the germline V gene, CDR1 is SGDLS and CDR2 is YYNGEE. The CDR3 covers 15 residues. CDR3 in DNA: TGTGCCAGCAGCGTAGCTCCCACCAGGAACACTGAAGCTTCCTTT. It specifies CASSVAPTRNTEASF.

The chain links TRBV7-9 to TRBJ2-7; D may be TRBD1 or TRBD2 (7 bases each). Germline V gives CDR1 SEHNR, CDR2 FQNEAQ (reference sequence). CDR3 length equals 17 residues. V dropped 5 bases and J dropped 7 bases, with 27 bases sitting between them. The CDR3 coding sequence is TGTGCCAGCAGCCTTGGCAGGGGGGGGACTACGATTCGAGAGCAGTACTTC. Translating gives CASSLGRGGTTIREQYF. Drawing the rest from reference TRBV7-9 and TRBJ2-7, the complete variable domain is DTGVSQNPRHKITKRGQNVTFRCDPISEHNRLYWYRQTLGQGPEFLTYFQNEAQLEKSRLLSDRFSAERPKGSFSTLEIQRTEQGDSAMYLCASSLGRGGTTIREQYFGPGTRLTVT.

This rearrangement joins TRBV2 to TRBJ2-2; 7 nucleotides align to TRBD1. V lost 5 bases to trimming and J lost 0 bases; unmatched junction nucleotides: 6. Germline V gene lookup returns CDR1 SNHLY and CDR2 FYNNEI. This CDR3 is 16 amino acids long. The CDR3 bases are TGTGCCAGCAGTCCCAGGGGGTACGCGAACACCGGGGAGCTGTTTTTT. This sequence encodes CASSPRGYANTGELFF. The complete variable domain, with remaining parts taken from reference TRBV2 and TRBJ2-2, reads EPEVTQTPSHQVTQMGQEVILRCVPISNHLYFYWYRQILGQKVEFLVSFYNNEISEKSEIFDDQFSVERPDGSNFTLKIRSTKLEDSAMYFCASSPRGYANTGELFFGEGSRLTVL.

The table lists this clone with a count of one. The chain is built from TRBV19 and TRBJ2-1; possible D gene TRBD2, 6 bases. Germline V gene lookup returns CDR1 LNHDA and CDR2 SQIVND (reference sequence). The CDR3 length is 14 residues. V was cut by 6 bases and J by 6 bases, with 15 bases left in between. The CDR3 spells CASSLHTSLNEQFF. Written as DNA, the CDR3 is TGTGCCAGTAGCCTACACACTAGCCTCAATGAGCAGTTCTTC.

The chain employs TRBV5-4 and TRBJ2-3; weak D call: TRBD1 (6 bases). The V gene's germline CDR1 is SGHNT and CDR2 YYREEE (reference sequence). The CDR3 has 13 amino acids. The germline V and J ends were trimmed by 4 bases and 4 bases, with 10 bases remaining between them. In nucleotides, the CDR3 is TGTGCCAGCAGCACGGACAGTTCAGATACGCAGTATTTT. This translates into CASSTDSSDTQYF.

As to this clone: With a much larger clone just one base away, this may be a read error. The chain is built from TRBV28 and TRBJ1-2, with D perhaps matching TRBD1 (5 bases). The CDR3 sequence is 12 residues long. CDR1 is MDHEN, CDR2 SYDVKM, per germline. CDR3 nucleotides: TGTGCCATCCGGGGGGGGGACTATGGCCACACCTTC. Translating it yields CAIRGGDYGHTF.

The rearrangement links TRBV2 to TRBJ2-3, with 7 bases identical to TRBD2. J gave up 4 bases and V 2 bases, and 6 bases lay outside the gene matches. CDR1 SNHLY and CDR2 FYNNEI come from the germline V gene. The CDR3 loop spans 15 amino acids. The CDR3 DNA is TGTGCCAGCAGTGAACGGGCGGGAGCAGCAGATACGCAGTATTTT. Its protein product is CASSERAGAADTQYF.

The rearrangement joins TRBV30 to TRBJ2-7; tentatively, D is TRBD1 or TRBD2 (6 bases each). The CDR3 consists of 14 residues. Germline lookup yields CDR1 GTSNPN and CDR2 SVGIG (reference sequence). The germline V and J ends were trimmed by 4 bases and 7 bases, with 20 bases remaining between them. CDR3 bases: TGTGCCTGGACAGGGGCGGGAAATGTTGGTGAGCAGTACTTC. This codes for CAWTGAGNVGEQYF.

The chain uses TRBV5-1 and TRBJ2-1, with D unclear. CDR3 size: 13 residues. Germline V gene sequence: CDR1 SGHRS, CDR2 YFSETQ. V was trimmed by 4 bases and J by 10 bases, leaving 15 bases between them. CDR3 in DNA: TGCGCCAGCAGCGCCAACGTAGCTTCCGAGCAGTTCTTC. This codes for CASSANVASEQFF.

Concerning this clone: Distinct nucleotide sequences in the sample also encode this CDR3. This chain joins TRBV29-1 and TRBJ1-1, with D possibly TRBD1 on 6 matching bases. V was shortened by 3 bases and J by 3 bases, with 20 bases between the two germline ends. The CDR3 totals 16 residues. CDR1 and CDR2 (germline): SQVTM, ANQGSEA. For the CDR3, the DNA is TGCAGCGTTGAGACGTTATACAGGGAACGCGACACTGAAGCTTTCTTT. Its protein product is CSVETLYRERDTEAFF.

This chain joins TRBV27 and TRBJ2-1; D not certain. The CDR3 runs 16 residues. CDR1 is MNHEY and CDR2 is SMNVEV in the germline V gene (reference sequence). The ends were cut back, 5 bases at V and 0 bases at J, with 14 bases in the middle. For the CDR3, the DNA is TGTGCCAGCAGTCCGAATCGACGCGGCTCCTACAATGAGCAGTTCTTC. Translating gives CASSPNRRGSYNEQFF.

V usage is TRBV15 and J usage is TRBJ1-3; no reliable D call. The CDR3 length is 16 residues. Trimming stripped 0 bases from V and 0 bases from J, with 9 bases between. Germline CDR1 LNHNV, CDR2 YYDKDF (reference sequence). CDR3 DNA: TGTGCCACCAGCAGAGATTGGAGCGGCTCTGGAAACACCATATATTTT. Its protein product is CATSRDWSGSGNTIYF.

This chain links TRBV14 with TRBJ2-1, with D perhaps TRBD2 (5 bases). The germline gives CDR1 SGHDN, CDR2 FVKESK. V lost 4 bases and J lost 6, with 10 bases in between. The CDR3 loop spans 13 amino acids. The CDR3 bases are TGTGCCAGCAGCCCATGGACTCTCAATGAGCAGTTCTTC. Translated, it gives CASSPWTLNEQFF.

This clone showed up just a few times. Here the CDR3 DNA reads TGCGCCAGCAGCTCCGTAGACTCCAAAAACATTCAGTACTTC. It translates to CASSSVDSKNIQYF. V usage is TRBV5-1 and J usage is TRBJ2-4; the D is unclear. V lost 3 bases and J lost 2, with 9 bases in between. CDR1 is SGHRS and CDR2 is YFSETQ in the germline V gene. This CDR3 region has 14 residues.

The rearrangement joins TRBV5-1 to TRBJ2-1, with 14 bases lining up with TRBD2. Germline V gene data show CDR1 as SGHRS and CDR2 as YFSETQ. This CDR3 has 16 residues. Unmatched junction bases numbered 3, after V lost 1 base and J lost 6 bases. The CDR3 nucleotides read TGCGCCAGCAGCTTGCGGGGACTAGCGGGAGCCAATGAGCAGTTCTTC. This gives the protein CASSLRGLAGANEQFF.